Presented here are 5 T cell receptor beta chains from one specimen sequenced in a study of cytomegalovirus exposure and HLA in healthy donors. The PCR used 60 Vbeta and 13 Jbeta primers. Measured with immunoSEQ multiplex PCR; TCRdb has only the in-frame clones, and not every one. The table lists about 130,000 clones, approximately 87% of them singletons. The sequencing input was PBMCs. These receptors came from a man aged 18 to 30 in good health and CMV-seropositive.

This clone has only a few counts. This chain uses TRBV18 with TRBJ2-2, with D perhaps matching TRBD2 (6 bases). Germline V gene data show CDR1 as KGHSH and CDR2 as LQKENI. This CDR3 is 16 amino acids long. V was trimmed by 6 bases and J by 4 bases, leaving 18 bases between them. CDR3 nucleotide sequence: TGTGCCAGCTCTTCCCCCGGGGACTCCACCACCGGGGAGCTGTTTTTT. Encoded protein: CASSSPGDSTTGELFF.

The chain links TRBV5-1 to TRBJ2-5; TRBD1 is a possible D gene (5 bases). V dropped 5 bases and J dropped 1 base, with 15 bases sitting between them. Looked up from germline, CDR1 is SGHRS and CDR2 is YFSETQ. This CDR3 has 15 residues. The CDR3 is CASSFQTAPQETQYF. CDR3 sequence (DNA): TGCGCCAGCAGTTTCCAGACAGCTCCCCAAGAGACCCAGTACTTC.

The genes are TRBV6-5 and TRBJ1-1, with 9 bases matching TRBD1. Germline-derived CDR1 and CDR2 are MNHEY and SVGAGI. CDR3 length: 15 residues. The J segment lost 0 bases and the V segment lost 6 bases, leaving 5 bases of the junction unmatched. The CDR3 spells CASSPTGGMNTEAFF. The CDR3 region has the DNA TGTGCCAGCAGCCCGACAGGGGGAATGAACACTGAAGCTTTCTTT.

The chain carries TRBV11-2 and TRBJ2-7, with 9 bases fitting TRBD1. Germline values: CDR1 SGHAT, CDR2 FQNNGV. The V and J ends lost 4 bases and 1 base, in that order; junction bases with no gene match: 11. The CDR3 extends over 17 amino acids. The CDR3 DNA reads TGTGCCAGCAGCTCAAGAGGCGGGACAGGGTGGTCCTACGAGCAGTACTTC. Translation gives CASSSRGGTGWSYEQYF.

The chain combines TRBV18 with TRBJ2-7, with a tentative D call TRBD1 (5 bases). This CDR3 region has 17 residues. Trimming shortened V by 3 bases and J by 0 bases, and 18 bases separated the two germline ends. From germline, CDR1 is KGHSH and CDR2 LQKENI. CDR3 amino acids: CASSPEYAGRTSYEQYF. CDR3 DNA: TGTGCCAGCTCACCCGAATACGCAGGGCGGACCTCCTACGAGCAGTACTTC.